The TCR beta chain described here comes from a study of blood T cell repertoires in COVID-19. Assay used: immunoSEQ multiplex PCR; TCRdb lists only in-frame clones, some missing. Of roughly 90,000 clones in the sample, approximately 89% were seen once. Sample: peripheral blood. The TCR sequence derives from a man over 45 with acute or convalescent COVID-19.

The CDR3 is CASSSGRQGYEQFF. The CDR3 DNA reads as TGTGCCAGCAGCTCAGGACGCCAGGGCTATGAGCAGTTCTTC. The chain couples TRBV7-3 to TRBJ2-1; tentatively, D is TRBD1 (5 bases). Germline V gene lookup returns CDR1 SGHTA and CDR2 FQGTGA. CDR3 length: 14 residues. The V end was cut by 4 bases, the J end by 8 bases, with 15 bases between.